This TCR beta chain was observed in a study of blood T cell repertoires in COVID-19. Study context: The analysed material was cDNA or gDNA that came from T cells, B-cell-depleted T cells, or PBMCs.

Using immunoSEQ multiplex PCR, the repertoire was profiled, and TCRdb retains in-frame clones only, with some absent. The table includes approximately 49,000 clones, approximately 84% detected once. This clone has a handful of counts. CDR3 length equals 12 residues. Sequenced material: peripheral blood. The sequence was obtained from a man in his fifties with acute or convalescent COVID-19. V and J are TRBV21-1 and TRBJ1-5. TRBV21-1 is recorded as a pseudogene. Written as DNA, the CDR3 is TGTGCCAGCAGCAAAATCGGGCAGCCCCAGCATTTT. Protein sequence: CASSKIGQPQHF.